This TCR beta chain was recorded in a study of somatic mutations in cytotoxic T cells in rheumatoid arthritis. About the study: In some cases, T-cell populations stained with V beta antibodies were flow-sorted at nearly 100% purity, and these included V beta1+ cells sequenced for TCRB. Study-wide results and caveats: The largest CD8+ clone made up over 20% of CD8+ cells in about an eighth of the 65 patients. Healthy controls did not share the age-linked increase in CD8+ clonality seen in rheumatoid arthritis patients. Measurement of CD8+ T-cell clonality revealed no significant difference between rheumatoid arthritis patients and age-matched healthy controls.

Remarks on this clone: Its specificity is not known.

Sequenced by immunoSEQ multiplex PCR; TCRdb stores in-frame clones only, minus some. The repertoire includes about 19,000 clones, less than 90% of them detected once, and 15% sits in the top ten. This CDR3 is built from 13 residues. Germline V gene data show CDR1 as MNHNS and CDR2 as SASEGT. Trimming stripped 4 bases from V and 5 bases from J, with 9 bases between. This clonotype was sampled from a man aged 35 to 55 in good health. Sequenced input: CD8+ T cells sorted from blood. V gene TRBV6-1 combines with J gene TRBJ1-5; D might be TRBD1 (5 bases). The CDR3 DNA follows: TGTGCCAGCAGTGGGCGGGACTATCAGCCCCAGCATTTT. Its translation is CASSGRDYQPQHF.